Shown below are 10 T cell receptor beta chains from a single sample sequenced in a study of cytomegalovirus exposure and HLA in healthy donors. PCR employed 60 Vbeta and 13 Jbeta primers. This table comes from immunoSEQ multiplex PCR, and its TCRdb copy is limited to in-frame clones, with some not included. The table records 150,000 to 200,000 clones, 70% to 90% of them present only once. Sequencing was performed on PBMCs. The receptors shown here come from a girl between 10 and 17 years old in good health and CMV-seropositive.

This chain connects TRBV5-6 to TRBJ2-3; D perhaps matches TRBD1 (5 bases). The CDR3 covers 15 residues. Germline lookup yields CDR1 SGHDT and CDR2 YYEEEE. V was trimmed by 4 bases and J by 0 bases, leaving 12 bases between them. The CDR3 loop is CASSPRGRSTDTQYF. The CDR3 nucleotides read TGTGCCAGCAGCCCTAGGGGCAGGAGCACAGATACGCAGTATTTT.

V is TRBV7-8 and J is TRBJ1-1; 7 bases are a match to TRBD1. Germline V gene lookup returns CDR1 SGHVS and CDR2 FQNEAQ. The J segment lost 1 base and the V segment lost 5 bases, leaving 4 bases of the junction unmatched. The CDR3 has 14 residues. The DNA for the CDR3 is TGTGCCAGCAGCCATGGGACAGCGAACACTGAAGCTTTCTTT. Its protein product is CASSHGTANTEAFF.

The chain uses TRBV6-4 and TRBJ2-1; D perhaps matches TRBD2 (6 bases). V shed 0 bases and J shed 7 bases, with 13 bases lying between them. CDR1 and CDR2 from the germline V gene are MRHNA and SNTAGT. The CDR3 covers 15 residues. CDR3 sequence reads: CASSDSGGGANEQFF. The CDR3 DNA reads TGTGCCAGCAGTGACTCGGGGGGTGGTGCGAATGAGCAGTTCTTC.

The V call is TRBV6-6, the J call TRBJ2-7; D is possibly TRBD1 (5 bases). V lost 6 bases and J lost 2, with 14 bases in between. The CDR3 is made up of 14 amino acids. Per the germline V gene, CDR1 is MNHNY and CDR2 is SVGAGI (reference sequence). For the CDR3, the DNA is TGTGCCAGCAGGCACCCAGGGATTACCTACGAGCAGTACTTC. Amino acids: CASRHPGITYEQYF.

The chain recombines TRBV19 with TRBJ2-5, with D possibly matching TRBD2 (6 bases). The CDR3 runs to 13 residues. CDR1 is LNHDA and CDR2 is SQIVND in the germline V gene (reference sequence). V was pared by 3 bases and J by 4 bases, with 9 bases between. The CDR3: CASSILGGETQYF. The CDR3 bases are TGTGCCAGTAGTATTCTGGGGGGAGAGACCCAGTACTTC.

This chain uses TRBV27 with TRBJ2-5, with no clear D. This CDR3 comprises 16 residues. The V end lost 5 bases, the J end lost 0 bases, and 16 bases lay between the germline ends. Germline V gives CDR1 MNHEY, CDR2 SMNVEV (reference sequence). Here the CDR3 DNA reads TGTGCCAGCAGTCGCCAGGATAGTGCGTACCAAGAGACCCAGTACTTC. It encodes CASSRQDSAYQETQYF.

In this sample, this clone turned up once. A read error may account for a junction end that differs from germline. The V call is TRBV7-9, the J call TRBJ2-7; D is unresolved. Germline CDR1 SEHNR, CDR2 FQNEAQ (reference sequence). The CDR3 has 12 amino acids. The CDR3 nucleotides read TGTTCCAGCAGCCATAGCTCCTACGAGCAGTACTTC. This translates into CSSSHSSYEQYF.

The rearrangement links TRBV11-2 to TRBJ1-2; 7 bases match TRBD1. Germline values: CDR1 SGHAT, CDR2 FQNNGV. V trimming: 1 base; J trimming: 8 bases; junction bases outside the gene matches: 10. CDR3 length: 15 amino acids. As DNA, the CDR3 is TGTGCCAGCAGCTTAGTTACAGGGGCGAAGGGCGGCTACACCTTC. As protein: CASSLVTGAKGGYTF. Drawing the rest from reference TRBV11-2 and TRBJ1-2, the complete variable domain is EAGVAQSPRYKIIEKRQSVAFWCNPISGHATLYWYQQILGQGPKLLIQFQNNGVVDDSQLPKDRFSAERLKGVDSTLKIQPAKLEDSAVYLCASSLVTGAKGGYTFGSGTRLTVV.

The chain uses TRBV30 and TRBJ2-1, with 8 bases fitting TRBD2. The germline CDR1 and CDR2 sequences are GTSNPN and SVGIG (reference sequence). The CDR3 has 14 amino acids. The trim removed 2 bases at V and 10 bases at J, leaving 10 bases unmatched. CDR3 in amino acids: CAWSYGGVSVEQFF. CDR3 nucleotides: TGTGCCTGGAGTTACGGGGGGGTTTCTGTCGAGCAGTTCTTC.

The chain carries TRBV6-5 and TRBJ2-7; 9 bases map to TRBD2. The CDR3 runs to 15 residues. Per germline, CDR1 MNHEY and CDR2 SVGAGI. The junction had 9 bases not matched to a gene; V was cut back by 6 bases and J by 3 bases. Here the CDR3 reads CASRASAGGYYEQYF. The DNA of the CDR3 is TGTGCCAGCAGGGCTTCGGCGGGGGGGTACTACGAGCAGTACTTC.